This T cell receptor beta chain originates from a study of blood T cell repertoires in COVID-19. Background on the study: Material from acute and convalescent COVID-19 was sourced from the United States, Italy and Spain. T cells, B-cell-depleted T cells, or PBMCs provided the cDNA or gDNA that served as material.

In the original workflow: Quantification of nucleated cells was approximated via reference gene primer amplification. This table comes from immunoSEQ multiplex PCR, and its TCRdb copy is limited to in-frame clones, with some not included. That table is the source of V, J and clone size, and D and trimming were worked out from the DNA. The data show over 200,000 clones, approximately 85% seen once. Per the germline V gene, CDR1 is SGHAT and CDR2 is FQNNGV. V lost 5 bases, J lost 4 bases, and 15 bases lay in between. The CDR3 consists of 15 residues. Input material: peripheral blood. The chain combines TRBV11-2 with TRBJ2-1, with a possible D match to TRBD2 (6 bases). This TCR derives from a human donor in a cohort sampled during active COVID-19. The DNA of the CDR3 is TGTGCCAGCAGCGTCGGGGTCCGGGGGTACAATGAGCAGTTCTTC. Residues: CASSVGVRGYNEQFF.